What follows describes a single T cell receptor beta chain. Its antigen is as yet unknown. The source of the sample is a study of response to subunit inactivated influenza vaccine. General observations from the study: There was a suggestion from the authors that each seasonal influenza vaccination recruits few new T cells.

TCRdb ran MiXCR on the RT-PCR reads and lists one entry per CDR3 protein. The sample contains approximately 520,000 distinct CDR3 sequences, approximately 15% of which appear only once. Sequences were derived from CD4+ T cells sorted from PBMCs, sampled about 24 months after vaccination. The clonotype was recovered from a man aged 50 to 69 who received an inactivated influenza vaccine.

The CDR3 sequence: CASSLMLGANVLTF. CDR3 DNA: TGCGCCAGCAGCTTGATGCTCGGGGCCAACGTCCTGACTTTC. This chain connects TRBV5-1 to TRBJ2-6; D is unresolved. The V and J ends lost 1 base and 4 bases respectively, with 6 bases between them. Germline V lookup: CDR1 SGHRS, CDR2 YFSETQ. The CDR3 runs 14 residues. The full variable domain, with the rest looked up from reference TRBV5-1 and TRBJ2-6, is KAGVTQTPRYLIKTRGQQVTLSCSPISGHRSVSWYQQTPGQGLQFLFEYFSETQRNKGNFPGRFSGRQFSNSRSEMNVSTLELGDSALYLCASSLMLGANVLTFGAGSRLTVL.